The 24 T cell receptor beta chains presented below share a single source sample, sequenced in a study of Ad26.COV2.S vaccination and SARS-CoV-2 variants. Sequenced by immunoSEQ multiplex PCR; TCRdb stores in-frame clones only, minus some. In the table there are about 680,000 clones, 80% to 90% of which are singletons. Described treatment: around 19 received Ad26.COV2.S at low or high dose, single or two shots; 5 received placebo; per-sample allocation not given. Sampling happened 63 days after the first vaccine or placebo injection. The sequencing used peripheral blood, collected in a trial of Ad26.COV2.S vaccine versus placebo. These receptors came from a person aged 18 to 65 who received the Ad26.COV2.S COVID-19 vaccine or a placebo.

This clone was seen only a few times. The chain uses TRBV3-1 (or the pseudogene TRBV3-2) and TRBJ2-7, with 9 bases aligning to TRBD2. The V and J ends lost 3 bases and 4 bases, in that order; junction bases with no gene match: 7. Germline loops: CDR1 LGHDT, CDR2 YNNKEL (reference sequence). The length of the CDR3 is 15 residues. CDR3 nucleotides: TGTGCCAGCAGCCAGATGGGTGCGGGAGGGTACGAGCAGTACTTC. It is translated as CASSQMGAGGYEQYF.

The V and J genes are TRBV24-1 and TRBJ2-1; TRBD1 matches at 8 bases. The CDR3 has 15 residues. In germline, CDR1 is KGHDR, CDR2 SFDVKD. The V gene end was trimmed by 4 bases and the J gene end by 7 bases; junction bases not matched to a gene: 8. The chain's CDR3 is CATSDPGGAWNEQFF. The CDR3 coding sequence is TGTGCCACCAGTGACCCAGGGGGCGCGTGGAATGAGCAGTTCTTC.

The genes are TRBV18 and TRBJ1-2; a possible D gene is TRBD1 (5 bases). V lost 6 bases to trimming and J lost 0 bases, with 17 bases between them. The CDR3 is 16 residues long. Germline V gene lookup returns CDR1 KGHSH and CDR2 LQKENI. The CDR3 protein is CASSDIGTAANYGYTF. As DNA, the CDR3 is TGTGCCAGCTCTGATATCGGGACCGCAGCTAACTATGGCTACACCTTC.

Only a few counts were recorded for this clone. The genes are TRBV29-1 and TRBJ2-1; 10 positions match TRBD1. The CDR3 sequence is 14 residues long. Germline assignment: CDR1 SQVTM and CDR2 ANQGSEA. V trimming: 5 bases; J trimming: 4 bases; junction bases outside the gene matches: 5. The CDR3 spells CSVFGQGGYNEQFF. CDR3 nucleotide sequence: TGCAGCGTTTTCGGACAGGGGGGATACAATGAGCAGTTCTTC.

The chain is built from TRBV24-1 and TRBJ2-2; no firm D call. This CDR3 has 15 amino acids. Germline lookup yields CDR1 KGHDR and CDR2 SFDVKD. V was clipped by 4 bases and J by 1 base, with 9 bases between them. The CDR3 loop is CATSDLEMNTGELFF. The DNA of the CDR3 is TGTGCCACCAGTGACCTGGAGATGAACACCGGGGAGCTGTTTTTT.

The V gene is TRBV7-9, the J gene TRBJ2-7; D gene ambiguous. Germline CDR1 is SEHNR and CDR2 is FQNEAQ (reference sequence). CDR3 length: 13 residues. V lost 5 bases, J lost 6 bases, and 14 bases lay in between. The CDR3 nucleotides read TGTGCCAGCAGCCCAACGGGCCCCCTCGAGCAGTACTTC. Protein: CASSPTGPLEQYF.

V is TRBV11-2 and J is TRBJ2-1; 9 bases align to TRBD1. The CDR3 extends over 18 amino acids. Trimming took 0 bases from V and 5 from J; bases not matched to a gene: 11. Per the germline V gene, CDR1 is SGHAT and CDR2 is FQNNGV. This CDR3 reads CASSLDRDRAPTHNEQFF. In nucleotides, the CDR3 is TGTGCCAGCAGCTTAGATCGGGACAGGGCACCCACACACAATGAGCAGTTCTTC.

The chain links TRBV19 to TRBJ2-7; TRBD1 is a possible D gene (6 bases). Germline V lookup: CDR1 LNHDA, CDR2 SQIVND (reference sequence). The CDR3 loop spans 15 amino acids. V was shortened by 3 bases and J by 0 bases, with 12 bases between the two germline ends. For the CDR3, the DNA is TGTGCCAGTAGTATGGGGACACCGAGCTCCTACGAGCAGTACTTC. It encodes CASSMGTPSSYEQYF.

The V call is TRBV19, the J call TRBJ2-7; the D gene is possibly TRBD2 (5 bases). The CDR3 sequence is 15 residues long. Trimming cost V 6 bases and J 1 base, with 16 bases left between them. The germline V gene has CDR1 LNHDA and CDR2 SQIVND (reference sequence). The CDR3 region has the DNA TGTGCCAGTAGGCCGGGCAGCGGTTTTTCCTACGAGCAGTACTTC. Translating it yields CASRPGSGFSYEQYF.

This clone was observed a single time. The chain employs TRBV5-6 and TRBJ2-7; 10 nucleotides line up with TRBD1. V lost 5 bases to trimming and J lost 3 bases; unmatched junction nucleotides: 5. Germline V lookup: CDR1 SGHDT, CDR2 YYEEEE. CDR3 length equals 14 residues. CDR3 region: CASRGTGVGYEQYF. The CDR3 DNA reads as TGTGCCAGCAGGGGGACAGGGGTGGGCTACGAGCAGTACTTC.

This chain's CDR3 is CATSDTLLDFNEQFF. The CDR3 DNA is TGTGCCACCAGTGACACTTTACTAGACTTCAATGAGCAGTTCTTC. The chain carries TRBV24-1 and TRBJ2-1, with D possibly being TRBD2 (5 bases). The CDR3 is made up of 15 amino acids. In germline, CDR1 is KGHDR, CDR2 SFDVKD. Trimming stripped 4 bases from V and 6 bases from J, with 15 bases between.

This sequence joins TRBV6-6 and TRBJ2-1; 8 nucleotides match TRBD1. The germline V gene has CDR1 MNHNY and CDR2 SVGAGI (reference sequence). The trim removed 10 bases at V and 4 bases at J, leaving 9 bases unmatched. The CDR3 loop spans 14 amino acids. CDR3 bases: TGTGCCACGACAACGGACAGGGATTACAATGAGCAGTTCTTC. Its translation: CATTTDRDYNEQFF.

The V gene is TRBV4-2, the J gene TRBJ2-7; D tentatively fits TRBD1 or TRBD2 (5 bases each). Trimming left V 1 base short and J 5 bases short, with 12 bases between. The CDR3 sequence is 14 residues long. Germline V gene data show CDR1 as LGHNA and CDR2 as YNFKEQ. The CDR3 sequence: CASSQVGTGNEQYF. The DNA of the CDR3 is TGTGCCAGCAGCCAAGTAGGGACGGGGAACGAGCAGTACTTC.

The chain has TRBV10-3 and TRBJ2-1, with D uncertain. The CDR3 spans 12 residues. Germline V gene lookup returns CDR1 ENHRY and CDR2 SYGVKD. The V end lost 4 bases, the J end lost 4 bases, and 5 bases lay between the germline ends. CDR3 residues: CAISGDYNEQFF. The CDR3 DNA sequence: TGTGCCATCAGTGGGGATTACAATGAGCAGTTCTTC.

The rearrangement uses TRBV7-3 and TRBJ2-3; 7 bases are a match to TRBD1. Trimming cost V 4 bases and J 0 bases; bases outside gene matches: 7. The CDR3 runs to 16 residues. The germline gives CDR1 SGHTA, CDR2 FQGTGA. The CDR3 here is CASSSGQLQSTDTQYF. CDR3 DNA sequence: TGTGCCAGCAGCTCGGGACAGCTCCAGAGCACAGATACGCAGTATTTT.

This clone was seen a handful of times. The chain is built from TRBV5-8 and TRBJ1-5; maybe TRBD1 (6 bases). Germline V lookup: CDR1 SGHTS, CDR2 YDEGEE. The CDR3 spans 12 residues. V was pared by 5 bases and J by 7 bases, with 10 bases between. The CDR3 DNA reads as TGTGCCAGCAGTTCGGGGGCCCAGCCCCAGCATTTT. Translated: CASSSGAQPQHF.

The chain has TRBV10-1 and TRBJ2-3; 10 nucleotides agree with TRBD2. Germline CDR1 reads WNHNN; CDR2 reads SYGVQD (reference sequence). The CDR3 totals 17 residues. V trimming: 0 bases; J trimming: 2 bases; junction bases outside the gene matches: 5. The CDR3 sequence is CASSESASGSFTDTQYF. CDR3 DNA sequence: TGCGCCAGCAGTGAGTCGGCTAGCGGGAGTTTCACAGATACGCAGTATTTT.

The CDR3 spells CASSEWPLGGKDTQYF. The CDR3 coding sequence is TGTGCCAGCAGTGAATGGCCTCTTGGGGGAAAAGATACGCAGTATTTT. The J gene is TRBJ2-3, the V gene TRBV25-1, with D perhaps matching TRBD1 or TRBD2 (5 bases each). Trimming took off 1 base at V and 5 bases at J, with 16 bases between the two ends. The CDR3 sequence is 16 residues long. Per germline, CDR1 MGHDK and CDR2 SYGVNS.

This chain connects TRBV7-8 to TRBJ2-7; D unclear. Germline V CDR1 and CDR2: SGHVS, FQNEAQ. This CDR3 has 12 residues. Trimming left V 1 base short and J 12 bases short, with 13 bases between. CDR3 sequence reads: CASSLVGYEWYF. The CDR3 DNA follows: TGTGCCAGCAGCTTAGTGGGATACGAATGGTACTTC.

The chain employs TRBV2 and TRBJ1-4; D may be TRBD1 (5 bases). V lost 10 bases to trimming and J lost 15 bases, with 27 bases between them. CDR1 and CDR2 (germline): SNHLY, FYNNEI. The CDR3 runs 14 residues. As DNA, the CDR3 is TGTGCCACCACGGCTGTGGTAATCCAGGGAGTTTTGTTTTTT. It codes for CATTAVVIQGVLFF.

V and J are TRBV6-5 and TRBJ2-3; possibly TRBD2 for D (5 bases). This CDR3 contains 15 residues. From germline, CDR1 is MNHEY and CDR2 SVGAGI. Trimming took 6 bases from V and 6 from J, leaving 19 bases between them. The CDR3 DNA reads TGTGCCAGCAGCCGGCGCATTTCGGGATCGGATACGCAGTATTTT. It encodes CASSRRISGSDTQYF.

The chain couples TRBV2 to TRBJ1-5; D may be TRBD1 (5 bases). The germline gives CDR1 SNHLY, CDR2 FYNNEI. CDR3 length: 12 residues. V was clipped by 8 bases and J by 4 bases, with 9 bases between them. CDR3 residues: CASRGWNQPQHF. The DNA of the CDR3 is TGTGCCAGCCGGGGCTGGAATCAGCCCCAGCATTTT.

The gene calls are TRBV6-6 and TRBJ2-7, with a possible D match to TRBD2 (5 bases). This CDR3 comprises 11 residues. V was clipped by 2 bases and J by 6 bases, with 5 bases between them. The germline gives CDR1 MNHNY, CDR2 SVGAGI (reference sequence). Written as DNA, the CDR3 is TGTGCCAGCAGTTACGGGAGCGAGCAGTACTTC. It translates to CASSYGSEQYF.

To note about this clone: This specimen includes other DNA sequences encoding the same CDR3. The chain links TRBV30 to TRBJ2-3; D gene unclear. The CDR3 covers 11 residues. The ends were cut back, 0 bases at V and 4 bases at J, with 2 bases in the middle. Germline-derived CDR1 and CDR2 are GTSNPN and SVGIG (reference sequence). The CDR3 loop is CAWSVPDTQYF. CDR3 coding DNA: TGTGCCTGGAGTGTACCAGATACGCAGTATTTT.